The text below deals with one TCR beta chain. The sample originates from a study of beta chain features in type 1 diabetes. CDR1 SGHNT and CDR2 YYREEE come from the germline V gene (reference sequence). The CDR3 consists of 11 residues. The isolated RNA, all of it, was reverse transcribed, so expressed TCRB transcripts were what got sequenced. Using immunoSEQ multiplex PCR, the repertoire was profiled, and TCRdb retains in-frame clones only, with some absent. Of over 120,000 clones in the sample, 8% to 13% were seen once. The V call is TRBV5-4, the J call TRBJ2-5; D is unclear. The J call may be mistaken, given a closer DNA end match to TRBJ2-7. Material: naive CD4+ T cells from blood. The TCR sequence derives from a man between 18 and 29 years old in good health. CDR3 amino acids: CASSLGYEQYF. CDR3 in DNA: TGTGCCAGCAGCTTGGGCTACGAGCAGTACTTC.